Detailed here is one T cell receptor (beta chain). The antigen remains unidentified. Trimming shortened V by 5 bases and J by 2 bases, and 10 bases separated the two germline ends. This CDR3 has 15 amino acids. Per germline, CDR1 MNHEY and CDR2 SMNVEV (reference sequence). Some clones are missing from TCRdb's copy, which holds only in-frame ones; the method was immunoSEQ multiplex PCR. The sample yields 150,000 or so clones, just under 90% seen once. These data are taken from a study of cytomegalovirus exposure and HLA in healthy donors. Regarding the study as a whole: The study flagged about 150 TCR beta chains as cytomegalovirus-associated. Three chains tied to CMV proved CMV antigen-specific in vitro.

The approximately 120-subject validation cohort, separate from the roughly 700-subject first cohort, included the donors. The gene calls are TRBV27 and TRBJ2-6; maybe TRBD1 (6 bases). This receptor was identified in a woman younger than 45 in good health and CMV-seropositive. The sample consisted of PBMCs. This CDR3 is CASSPGTTGANVLTF. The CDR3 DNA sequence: TGTGCCAGCAGTCCAGGGACAACTGGGGCCAACGTCCTGACTTTC.